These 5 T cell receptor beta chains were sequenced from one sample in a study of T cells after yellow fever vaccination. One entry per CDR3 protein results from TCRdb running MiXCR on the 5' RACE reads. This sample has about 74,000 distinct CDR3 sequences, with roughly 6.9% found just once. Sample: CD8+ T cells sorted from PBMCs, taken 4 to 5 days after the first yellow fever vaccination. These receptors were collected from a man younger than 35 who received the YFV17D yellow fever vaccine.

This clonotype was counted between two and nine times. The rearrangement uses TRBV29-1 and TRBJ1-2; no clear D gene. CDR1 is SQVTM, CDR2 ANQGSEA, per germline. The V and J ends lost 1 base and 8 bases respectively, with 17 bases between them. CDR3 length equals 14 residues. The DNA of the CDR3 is TGCAGCGTTGAAGGGGCTGAAGGCGTCCGCGGCTACACCTTC. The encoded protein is CSVEGAEGVRGYTF.

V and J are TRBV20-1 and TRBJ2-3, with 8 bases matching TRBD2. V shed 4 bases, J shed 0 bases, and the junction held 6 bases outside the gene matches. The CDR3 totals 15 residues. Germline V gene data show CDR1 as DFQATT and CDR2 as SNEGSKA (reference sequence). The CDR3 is CSATRTSRSTDTQYF. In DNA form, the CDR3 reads TGCAGTGCTACCAGGACTAGCAGAAGCACAGATACGCAGTATTTT.

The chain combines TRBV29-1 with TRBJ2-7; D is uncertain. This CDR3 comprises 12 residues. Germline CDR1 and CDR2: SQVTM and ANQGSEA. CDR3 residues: CSVEEEPNEQCV. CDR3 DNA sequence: TGCAGCGTTGAAGAGGAGCCGAACGAGCAGTGCGTC.

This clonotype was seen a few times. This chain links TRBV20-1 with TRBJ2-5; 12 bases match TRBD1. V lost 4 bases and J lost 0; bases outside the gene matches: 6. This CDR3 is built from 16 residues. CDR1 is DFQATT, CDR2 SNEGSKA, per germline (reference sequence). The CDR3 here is CSATGTGGSDQETQYF. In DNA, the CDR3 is TGCAGTGCTACCGGGACAGGGGGCAGCGACCAAGAGACCCAGTACTTC.

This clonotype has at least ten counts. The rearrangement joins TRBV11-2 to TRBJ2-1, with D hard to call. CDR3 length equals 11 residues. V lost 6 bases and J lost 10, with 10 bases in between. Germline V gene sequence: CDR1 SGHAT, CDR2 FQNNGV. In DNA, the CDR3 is TGTGCCAGCAGGGTCGCGGACGAGCAGTTCTTC. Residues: CASRVADEQFF.